The 17 T cell receptor beta chains given below trace back to one sample, sequenced in a study of Graves' ophthalmopathy and Graves' hyperthyroidism. CDR3 regions of TCR beta were amplified from RNA transcripts. HTBI primers were used in a first-round RT-PCR, which preceded a second-round multiplex PCR. TCRdb fed the multiplex PCR reads into MiXCR, producing one record per CDR3 protein. This sample has 560,000 or so distinct CDR3 sequences, with under 45% found just once. Sequencing was carried out using peripheral blood or thyroid tissue (not recorded which). Receptors originate from an adult man with Graves' hyperthyroidism.

This clonotype was seen more than once but under ten times. The chain combines TRBV7-8 with TRBJ2-3, with D possibly matching TRBD2 (7 bases). The CDR3 covers 16 residues. Germline V gene data show CDR1 as SGHVS and CDR2 as FQNEAQ. The V end was cut by 5 bases, the J end by 2 bases, with 17 bases between. The CDR3 sequence: CASSGGGGLDTDTQYF. Written as DNA, the CDR3 is TGTGCCAGCAGCGGGGGGGGCGGTCTTGACACAGATACGCAGTATTTT.

Written as DNA, the CDR3 is TGTGCCAGCAGTTTGGGGGTTAGGGCGGCCAGGGATGGAAACACCATATATTTT. This sequence encodes CASSLGVRAARDGNTIYF. V gene TRBV6-2 or TRBV6-3 combines with J gene TRBJ1-3, with a tentative D call TRBD1 (5 bases). Germline values: CDR1 MNHEY, CDR2 SVGEGT. This CDR3 is 18 amino acids long. Trimming took 4 bases from V and 3 from J, leaving 22 bases between them.

This chain uses TRBV7-8 with TRBJ2-1, with D possibly TRBD2 on 5 matching bases. Germline V CDR1 and CDR2: SGHVS, FQNEAQ. Trimming removed 5 bases at V and 5 bases at J, with 10 bases between. The CDR3 is 13 amino acids. The CDR3 coding sequence is TGTGCCAGCAGCCGTGGACTCCACAATGAGCAGTTCTTC. This codes for CASSRGLHNEQFF. Full variable domain (missing parts from reference TRBV7-8 and TRBJ2-1): GAGVSQSPRYKVAKRGQDVALRCDPISGHVSLFWYQQALGQGPEFLTYFQNEAQLDKSGLPSDRFFAERPEGSVSTLKIQRTQQEDSAVYLCASSRGLHNEQFFGPGTRLTVL.

This chain connects TRBV19 to TRBJ1-1; 9 positions match TRBD1. Germline V lookup: CDR1 LNHDA, CDR2 SQIVND (reference sequence). The ends lost 8 bases at V and 2 bases at J; junction bases unmatched: 6. This CDR3 spans 14 amino acids. CDR3 bases: TGTGCCAGTGGAAACAGGGGGCTTAACACTGAAGCTTTCTTT. Translating it yields CASGNRGLNTEAFF.

The rearrangement uses TRBV2 and TRBJ1-2; tentatively, D is TRBD1 (6 bases). Germline CDR1 SNHLY, CDR2 FYNNEI. Trimming pared 11 bases from V and 0 bases from J, leaving 16 bases between. This CDR3 region has 14 residues. The CDR3 protein is CAGGGAEANYGYTF. CDR3 DNA sequence: TGTGCCGGGGGGGGGGCCGAGGCTAACTATGGCTACACCTTC.

In this sample, this clonotype turned up many times. The rearrangement uses TRBV5-4 and TRBJ2-5; the match to TRBD1 covers 10 bases. V shed 3 bases, J shed 5 bases, and the junction held 10 bases outside the gene matches. The CDR3 is 16 amino acids. Looked up from germline, CDR1 is SGHNT and CDR2 is YYREEE (reference sequence). Written as DNA, the CDR3 is TGTGCCAGCAGCTCCCCCCCGACAGGGGGCGTGGAGACCCAGTACTTC. This encodes CASSSPPTGGVETQYF.

This clonotype was observed many times. The gene calls are TRBV24-1 and TRBJ2-5; possible D gene TRBD1, 5 bases. Germline V gene lookup returns CDR1 KGHDR and CDR2 SFDVKD. The CDR3 consists of 15 residues. Trimming left V 12 bases short and J 0 bases short, with 19 bases between. In DNA form, the CDR3 reads TGTGCCCTCCCCCTTCTCCCAGGGAACCAAGAGACCCAGTACTTC. Residues: CALPLLPGNQETQYF.

This clonotype has just a few counts. CDR3 sequence reads: CASRGAGGGGYTF. In DNA, the CDR3 is TGTGCCAGCAGGGGGGCAGGGGGCGGAGGCTACACCTTC. This chain connects TRBV28 to TRBJ1-2; 8 bases align to TRBD1. V lost 6 bases and J lost 8; bases outside the gene matches: 8. The CDR3 loop spans 13 amino acids. Germline values: CDR1 MDHEN, CDR2 SYDVKM.

The chain joins TRBV30 to TRBJ1-2; tentatively, D is TRBD1 (5 bases). Germline loops: CDR1 GTSNPN, CDR2 SVGIG (reference sequence). V was shortened by 3 bases and J by 8 bases, with 16 bases between the two germline ends. The CDR3 consists of 13 residues. CDR3 protein: CAWREPGLEGYTF. The CDR3, as DNA: TGTGCCTGGAGAGAACCAGGGTTAGAGGGCTACACCTTC.

This clonotype appeared many times. The V and J genes are TRBV6-5 and TRBJ1-6; tentative D call: TRBD1 (6 bases). CDR3 length: 13 residues. V dropped 2 bases and J dropped 13 bases, with 12 bases sitting between them. Germline CDR1 MNHEY, CDR2 SVGAGI. This CDR3 is CASSYRGASPLHF. The CDR3 DNA reads as TGTGCCAGCAGTTACCGGGGGGCGTCTCCCCTCCACTTT.

This clonotype was counted ten times or more. J is TRBJ2-5 and V is TRBV6-1, with D perhaps assigned TRBD1 or TRBD2 (5 bases each). The CDR3 length is 15 residues. Germline V gene lookup returns CDR1 MNHNS and CDR2 SASEGT. Deletions cut 5 bases from V and 1 base from J, with 14 bases between. The CDR3 region has the DNA TGTGCCAGCAGTCCACCGGGTGGGGGCCAAGAGACCCAGTACTTC. The encoded protein is CASSPPGGGQETQYF.

This clonotype was recorded at least ten times. The rearrangement joins TRBV7-8 to TRBJ1-5; D might be TRBD1 (5 bases). The CDR3 is 17 amino acids. Germline values: CDR1 SGHVS, CDR2 FQNEAQ. Trimming took off 5 bases at V and 6 bases at J, with 23 bases between the two ends. For the CDR3, the DNA is TGTGCCAGCAGCCCGGGGTGGGATTATAGGGGAGGTCAGCCCCAGCATTTT. Its protein product is CASSPGWDYRGGQPQHF.

The J gene is TRBJ1-2, the V gene TRBV20-1; 7 nucleotides line up with TRBD1. The CDR3 runs to 12 residues. V lost 6 bases and J lost 7; bases outside the gene matches: 8. Germline-derived CDR1 and CDR2 are DFQATT and SNEGSKA (reference sequence). The CDR3: CSAHRGPAGYTF. Here the CDR3 DNA reads TGCAGTGCCCACAGGGGACCGGCTGGCTACACCTTC.

This clonotype was observed many times. V usage is TRBV7-9 and J usage is TRBJ1-3; no clear D. Trimming left V 5 bases short and J 0 bases short, with 17 bases between. This CDR3 comprises 17 residues. Germline CDR1 SEHNR, CDR2 FQNEAQ (reference sequence). CDR3 amino acids: CASSKKTAPTSGNTIYF. The CDR3 coding sequence is TGTGCCAGCAGCAAGAAGACGGCGCCGACCTCTGGAAACACCATATATTTT.

This chain uses TRBV12-3 or TRBV12-4 with TRBJ2-2, with D possibly being TRBD1 (5 bases). Trimming removed 2 bases at V and 7 bases at J, with 8 bases between. The CDR3 consists of 13 residues. CDR3 protein: CASSLRGIGELFF. CDR3 bases: TGTGCCAGCAGTTTAAGGGGTATCGGGGAGCTGTTTTTT.

This clonotype came up many times. The chain links TRBV7-2 to TRBJ1-1, with D tentatively TRBD1 (5 bases). V dropped 2 bases and J dropped 8 bases, with 9 bases sitting between them. The CDR3 sequence is 12 residues long. The germline gives CDR1 SGHTA, CDR2 FQGNSA. The CDR3 DNA reads as TGTGCCAGCAGCTTATCGAACAGGGAAGCTTTCTTT. It codes for CASSLSNREAFF.

The chain couples TRBV7-8 to TRBJ1-5, with D possibly being TRBD1 (6 bases). Per germline, CDR1 SGHVS and CDR2 FQNEAQ. Trimming shortened V by 5 bases and J by 2 bases, and 13 bases separated the two germline ends. The CDR3 length is 15 residues. The CDR3 DNA is TGTGCCAGCAGCGGGTACAGGGTCGGCAATCAGCCCCAGCATTTT. Protein sequence: CASSGYRVGNQPQHF.